This TCR beta chain originates from a study of T cell responses to AZD1222 COVID-19 vaccine. Regarding the study as a whole: Among vaccine-associated CD4 TCRs, coverage spanned spike, with dominance at 160-218 and 743-854.

This clone was seen once. The antigen remains unidentified. Repertoires were generated with immunoSEQ multiplex PCR, while TCRdb's copy carries only in-frame clones and drops some. The sample yields 60,000 to 85,000 clones, around 90% seen once. CDR3 length equals 15 residues. With 5 bases removed from V and 1 base from J, the gap between germline ends came to 14 bases. The germline V gene encodes CDR1 KGHSH and CDR2 LQKENI. The sequences come from peripheral blood, collected 28 days after the second dose of the MenACWY control vaccine. The TCR sequence derives from an adult who received the MenACWY meningococcal vaccine as a control. The rearrangement joins TRBV18 to TRBJ2-5; tentative D call: TRBD1 (6 bases). DNA for the CDR3: TGTGCCAGCTCAGCTCGGCAGGGGACCCAAGAGACCCAGTACTTC. This sequence encodes CASSARQGTQETQYF.